Presented here are 22 T cell receptor beta chains from one specimen sequenced in a study of T cell repertoires in cytomegalovirus infection. MiXCR, run by TCRdb on the reads, gives a single entry per CDR3 protein. The data contain fewer than 900,000 distinct CDR3 sequences, about 29% of them singletons. No antigens are known for them. Sequenced here: cultured CD8+ T cells from PBMCs, sampled from culture after CMV antigen stimulation. The receptors stem from a human donor in good health (CMV status not recorded). Some clones in this sample may be carry-over from other donors' samples.

The chain is built from TRBV6-6 and TRBJ1-1; D remains unclear. Trimming shortened V by 9 bases and J by 2 bases, and 16 bases separated the two germline ends. The germline V gene encodes CDR1 MNHNY and CDR2 SVGAGI (reference sequence). The CDR3 runs 14 residues. The CDR3 DNA reads TGTGCCAGTGATGAAGGAGGTCTAAACACTGAAGCTTTCTTT. It translates to CASDEGGLNTEAFF.

This CDR3 reads CSAPPERAPLPSTDTQYF. The DNA of the CDR3 is TGCAGTGCTCCCCCGGAGCGGGCTCCCCTGCCTAGCACAGATACGCAGTATTTT. The rearrangement links TRBV20-1 to TRBJ2-3, with a weak D call TRBD2 (6 bases). Looked up from germline, CDR1 is DFQATT and CDR2 is SNEGSKA (reference sequence). This CDR3 is 18 amino acids long. The ends were cut back, 5 bases at V and 0 bases at J, with 24 bases in the middle.

This clonotype has just a few counts. The chain joins TRBV9 to TRBJ2-5; either TRBD1 or TRBD2 may supply D (5 bases each). CDR3 length: 15 residues. CDR1 and CDR2 (germline): SGDLS, YYNGEE. Trimming shortened V by 0 bases and J by 2 bases, and 11 bases separated the two germline ends. For the CDR3, the DNA is TGTGCCAGCAGCGTAGGAGGGGCCAAACAAGAGACCCAGTACTTC. This codes for CASSVGGAKQETQYF.

The table lists this clonotype with a few counts. One end of the junction is discordant with germline, which a read error may explain. The chain links TRBV28 to TRBJ2-3; D remains ambiguous. CDR3 length equals 14 residues. The germline V gene has CDR1 MDHEN and CDR2 SYDVKM. This CDR3 reads CASSLPFSRDTQYF. CDR3 sequence (DNA): TGTGCCAGCAGTTTACCCTTCAGCAGAGATACGCAGTATTTT.

A few counts support this clonotype. V gene TRBV6-2 or TRBV6-3 combines with J gene TRBJ1-2; the match to TRBD1 covers 10 bases. The junction had 11 bases not matched to a gene; V was cut back by 6 bases and J by 1 base. The CDR3 is 17 amino acids. Germline values: CDR1 MNHEY, CDR2 SVGEGT. The CDR3 spells CASSPTGQGRHNYGYTF. In DNA form, the CDR3 reads TGTGCCAGCAGCCCTACGGGACAGGGGCGACATAACTATGGCTACACCTTC.

The gene calls are TRBV7-9 and TRBJ2-1, with D perhaps TRBD2 (5 bases). Germline V gene sequence: CDR1 SEHNR, CDR2 FQNEAQ (reference sequence). V was clipped by 1 base and J by 8 bases, with 15 bases between them. CDR3 length: 15 residues. CDR3 nucleotides: TGTGCCAGCAGCTTAGGTCCTAGCCTCGGCGATGAGCAGTTCTTC. Translated: CASSLGPSLGDEQFF.

The chain couples TRBV7-4 to TRBJ2-7, with a weak D call TRBD1 (6 bases). Trimming removed 5 bases at V and 4 bases at J, with 15 bases between. CDR1 is SGHVT and CDR2 is SQSDAQ in the germline V gene. The CDR3 sequence is 14 residues long. The CDR3, as DNA: TGTGCCAGCAGCCACCCGACAGGTCCTTACGAGCAGTACGTC. Translation: CASSHPTGPYEQYV.

This clonotype was counted ten times or more. The chain joins TRBV7-9 to TRBJ1-4; D is uncertain. The CDR3 is 12 amino acids. V lost 2 bases to trimming and J lost 12 bases, with 10 bases between them. The V gene's germline CDR1 is SEHNR and CDR2 FQNEAQ (reference sequence). In nucleotides, the CDR3 is TGTGCCAGCAGCTTACCCGCTGGGGAACTGTTTTTT. This sequence encodes CASSLPAGELFF. Full variable domain (remainder filled in from reference TRBV7-9 and TRBJ1-4): DTGVSQNPRHKITKRGQNVTFRCDPISEHNRLYWYRQTLGQGPEFLTYFQNEAQLEKSRLLSDRFSAERPKGSFSTLEIQRTEQGDSAMYLCASSLPAGELFFGSGTQLSVL.

This chain links TRBV24-1 with TRBJ2-2; the match to TRBD1 covers 11 bases. The CDR3 totals 16 residues. V lost 2 bases to trimming and J lost 3 bases; unmatched junction nucleotides: 1. The germline gives CDR1 KGHDR, CDR2 SFDVKD. CDR3 amino acids: CATSDSDRGHTGELFF. The CDR3 nucleotides are TGTGCCACCAGTGATTCGGACAGGGGGCACACCGGGGAGCTGTTTTTT.

V is TRBV6-2 or TRBV6-3 and J is TRBJ2-7; 7 bases map to TRBD2. Trimming cost V 5 bases and J 6 bases; bases outside gene matches: 10. The V gene's germline CDR1 is MNHEY and CDR2 SVGEGT. This CDR3 has 14 residues. For the CDR3, the DNA is TGTGCCAGCAGTCCCGGGACGGGAGGTATCGAGCAGTACGTC. Protein sequence: CASSPGTGGIEQYV.

The gene calls are TRBV29-1 and TRBJ2-1; D could derive from TRBD1 or TRBD2 (7 bases each). This CDR3 has 12 amino acids. Germline V gene lookup returns CDR1 SQVTM and CDR2 ANQGSEA. With 7 bases removed from V and 7 bases from J, the gap between germline ends came to 14 bases. CDR3 DNA sequence: TGCAGCGGCCACAGGGGAGGGAATGAGCAGTTCTTC. Encoded protein: CSGHRGGNEQFF.

V usage is TRBV28 and J usage is TRBJ1-5; 7 nucleotides align to TRBD1. Germline values: CDR1 MDHEN, CDR2 SYDVKM. V dropped 6 bases and J dropped 13; count of bases not matched to a gene: 12. The CDR3 loop spans 13 amino acids. Here the CDR3 reads CASSPDRVRSQHF. Here the CDR3 DNA reads TGTGCCAGCAGCCCAGACAGGGTTCGGTCTCAGCATTTT.

This clonotype appeared a few times. This chain links TRBV5-4 with TRBJ2-2; D call uncertain. The V end was cut by 0 bases, the J end by 0 bases, with 9 bases between. CDR3 length: 16 residues. In germline, CDR1 is SGHNT, CDR2 YYREEE (reference sequence). The DNA for the CDR3 is TGTGCCAGCAGCTTGGGGCAGCGATCGAACACCGGGGAGCTGTTTTTT. Protein product: CASSLGQRSNTGELFF.

This clonotype was counted a few times. The chain carries TRBV20-1 and TRBJ1-4; tentatively, D is TRBD1 (5 bases). CDR1 is DFQATT and CDR2 is SNEGSKA in the germline V gene (reference sequence). CDR3 length: 17 amino acids. The ends were cut back, 7 bases at V and 0 bases at J, with 21 bases in the middle. The CDR3 sequence: CSEGASRAIATNEKLFF. CDR3 DNA: TGCAGTGAAGGGGCTAGCAGGGCGATTGCAACTAATGAAAAACTGTTTTTT.

In this sample, this clonotype turned up many times. This chain links TRBV7-2 with TRBJ2-3; 7 nucleotides align to TRBD1. The CDR3 runs to 16 residues. The junction had 6 bases not matched to a gene; V was cut back by 2 bases and J by 1 base. Germline assignment: CDR1 SGHTA and CDR2 FQGNSA. The DNA for the CDR3 is TGTGCCAGCAGCTTAATAGGGGGCGATGGCACAGATACGCAGTATTTT. This encodes CASSLIGGDGTDTQYF.

This chain joins TRBV7-9 and TRBJ2-3, with 8 nucleotides matching TRBD1. The V and J ends lost 8 bases and 2 bases, in that order; junction bases with no gene match: 9. Germline CDR1 reads SEHNR; CDR2 reads FQNEAQ (reference sequence). This CDR3 has 15 amino acids. The CDR3 region is CASHSGQGNTDTQYF. Here the CDR3 DNA reads TGTGCCAGCCACTCTGGACAGGGTAACACAGATACGCAGTATTTT.

The chain combines TRBV6-1 with TRBJ2-7, with 10 bases lining up with TRBD2. This CDR3 has 15 residues. Trimming at V came to 6 bases and at J to 0 bases, leaving 5 bases not matched to a gene. CDR1 and CDR2 (germline): MNHNS, SASEGT. The CDR3, as DNA: TGTGCCAGCAGGGCCGGACTAGCGGTCTCCTACGAGCAGTACTTC. Residues: CASRAGLAVSYEQYF.

The chain employs TRBV6-2 or TRBV6-3 and TRBJ2-3; 8 nucleotides line up with TRBD2. The CDR3 extends over 16 amino acids. Trimming cost V 6 bases and J 5 bases; bases outside gene matches: 13. CDR1 is MNHEY and CDR2 is SVGEGT in the germline V gene. CDR3 DNA: TGTGCCAGCAGCGCCGATCTAGCGGGTCGACGAGATACGCAGTATTTT. It specifies CASSADLAGRRDTQYF.

This clonotype was detected only a few times. The chain links TRBV7-2 to TRBJ2-1; TRBD2 matches at 15 bases. This CDR3 spans 19 amino acids. V shed 5 bases and J 1 base; nucleotides not matched to a gene: 9. Germline-derived CDR1 and CDR2 are SGHTA and FQGNSA. The CDR3 DNA reads as TGTGCCAGCAGCCCAATAGGACTAGCGGGGGGGCCGTCCTACAATGAGCAGTTCTTC. Protein product: CASSPIGLAGGPSYNEQFF.

This clonotype was recorded many times. The chain joins TRBV19 to TRBJ2-1; possible D gene TRBD2, 6 bases. Germline V lookup: CDR1 LNHDA, CDR2 SQIVND (reference sequence). The V end was cut by 3 bases, the J end by 3 bases, with 21 bases between. CDR3 length: 18 residues. In DNA form, the CDR3 reads TGTGCCAGTAGTATTATGCGGGCGGCGGGGAAGCACTACAATGAGCAGTTCTTC. Protein product: CASSIMRAAGKHYNEQFF. The full variable domain, rest sourced from reference TRBV19 and TRBJ2-1, is DGGITQSPKYLFRKEGQNVTLSCEQNLNHDAMYWYRQDPGQGLRLIYYSQIVNDFQKGDIAEGYSVSREKKESFPLTVTSAQKNPTAFYLCASSIMRAAGKHYNEQFFGPGTRLTVL.

Ten or more counts support this clonotype. The V and J genes are TRBV4-1 and TRBJ2-3; TRBD2 matches 11 bases. Germline values: CDR1 MGHRA, CDR2 YSYEKL. This CDR3 is 17 amino acids long. V gave up 3 bases and J gave up 4 bases; unmatched junction bases: 9. The CDR3 here is CASSHALGLAGSDTQYF. Here the CDR3 DNA reads TGCGCCAGCAGCCATGCGCTCGGACTAGCGGGTTCAGATACGCAGTATTTT.

The table lists this clonotype with many counts. The CDR3 sequence is CASSFGEVAGVLTDTQYF. The CDR3 DNA reads TGTGCCAGCAGCTTCGGGGAAGTAGCGGGGGTGCTCACAGATACGCAGTATTTT. The V and J genes are TRBV7-2 and TRBJ2-3, with 9 positions matching TRBD2. The germline V gene has CDR1 SGHTA and CDR2 FQGNSA. J lost 2 bases, V lost 3 bases, and 12 bases had no gene match. The CDR3 runs to 18 residues.